Sequencing of this T cell receptor beta chain was carried out in a study of T cells in Graves' hyperthyroidism and ophthalmopathy (dated by TCRdb to between 2018 and 2021). Regarding the research as a whole: To identify TCR V-J signatures that set the groups apart, the researchers used a discovery cohort of 95 to 100 patients, made up of 40 to 45 with Graves' ophthalmopathy and 55 to 65 with stable Graves' hyperthyroidism. An independent validation cohort of 18 to 20 hyperthyroidism patients and about 16 patients who later progressed to ophthalmopathy tested prospective prediction of ophthalmopathy. For training and testing, the 80 to 100 patients in the discovery cohort were randomly divided in a 7:3 ratio. Thyroid tissue and blood T-cell repertoires from six Graves' hyperthyroidism patients were also compared in the study. After blood sampling, hyperthyroidism patients were treated with methimazole at a starting dose of 30 mg daily, and ophthalmopathy patients were treated with high-dose intravenous methylprednisolone. According to the paper, TCR Vbeta CDR3 sequencing was carried out on 120 to 150 peripheral blood samples, which came from 40 to 45 ophthalmopathy, approximately 72 hyperthyroidism and around 17 progressor patients. What the work shows at the level of the full study, not this receptor alone: Most expanded thyroid clonotypes (frequency above 0.001) were also found in blood, which suggests that blood repertoires may mirror thyroid immune responses. In validation, progression to ophthalmopathy was predicted by the model with about 70% sensitivity and 72.22% specificity, a median of about 6.4 months before onset. No statistical method was used to fix the sample size in advance, and group allocation was not hidden from the investigators. A model built on a 13 V-J signature distinguished ophthalmopathy from stable hyperthyroidism, reaching approximately 89% sensitivity and under 84% specificity in cross-validation and 80%/75% in testing.

A patient counted as having stable Graves' hyperthyroidism if no progression to ophthalmopathy occurred over 18 months of follow-up. Hyperthyroidism patients were newly diagnosed, had a disease duration of under 2 months, and were aged 18 to 65 years. Exclusion was applied to patients with uncontrolled infections, other autoimmune diseases, pregnancy or lactation. Clinical symptoms, serum thyroxine and TRAb, thyroid ultrasound, and orbital computed tomography formed the basis for the diagnoses. Total RNA was extracted with Trizol reagent, and quality was checked on an Agilent 2100 Bioanalyzer. From the cysteine up to the phenylalanine, the CDR3 has a length of 15 residues. Only the CDR3 portion is preserved as DNA: 45 bases, with reading frame beginning at the first base. From V the trimming removes 5 bases and from J it removes 2 bases, while the gene matches leave 8 bases of the junction unaccounted for. The germline V gene (reference sequence) sets CDR1 to LNHNV and CDR2 to YYDKDF.

Amplification of TCR beta CDR3 regions was carried out from RNA transcripts. The first round of RT-PCR for the TCR CDR3 was performed with the HTBI primer set and the Qiagen OneStep RT-PCR kit. The libraries were constructed in a second round of multiplex PCR and then size-selected and purified. The libraries were sequenced on an Illumina HiSeq2000 using paired-end 100 bp reads. The original pipeline was this. SOAPnuke was used to process the raw data, throwing out any read that contained adapters or uncalled bases, had a mean Phred below 15, or lacked an exact constant-primer or identifier match. High-quality paired reads were merged using COPE v1.2.5, and each unique nucleotide sequence was defined as a clonotype. MiTCR v1.1 was used to align clonotypes to the IMGT TRBV, TRBD and TRBJ reference segments. The analysis was restricted to V-J combinations with a frequency above 0.0001, which together covered 99.2% of the repertoires. The TCS score was defined as the ratio of F50 (clonal expansion) to E x V (chaos), calculated using BLOSUM62-based TCRdist between CDR3 peptides within each V-J. Welch's t-statistics and random forest reduced just over 500 V-J features to 13, which were used in a naive Bayes classifier (R e1071). The similarity between thyroid and blood repertoires was quantified using the Morisita-Horn index. TCRdb redid the processing of the public reads, applying fastp at Q25 and MiXCR, and retained in-frame beta chains. Every distinct CDR3 protein forms one entry, paired with its most common genes and DNA. These V and J calls derive from TCRdb rather than the authors' analysis. The sample has about 580,000 distinct CDR3 sequences on record, around 45% of them singletons. The ten most abundant clones make up approximately 8.4% of the sample.

As for this clonotype: Its antigen target is currently unknown. Base-call qualities are not available, and no considerably larger clone is one nucleotide away.

The chain is encoded by TRBV15 joined to TRBJ2-7; 8 nucleotides in the junction match TRBD1. The sequencing input was peripheral blood or thyroid tissue (not recorded which). The origin of this receptor is a woman aged 18-29 years with Graves' hyperthyroidism. The CDR3 corresponds to CATSQDSGGTYEQYF. The DNA sequence is TGTGCCACCAGCCAAGATTCAGGGGGCACCTACGAGCAGTACTTC.